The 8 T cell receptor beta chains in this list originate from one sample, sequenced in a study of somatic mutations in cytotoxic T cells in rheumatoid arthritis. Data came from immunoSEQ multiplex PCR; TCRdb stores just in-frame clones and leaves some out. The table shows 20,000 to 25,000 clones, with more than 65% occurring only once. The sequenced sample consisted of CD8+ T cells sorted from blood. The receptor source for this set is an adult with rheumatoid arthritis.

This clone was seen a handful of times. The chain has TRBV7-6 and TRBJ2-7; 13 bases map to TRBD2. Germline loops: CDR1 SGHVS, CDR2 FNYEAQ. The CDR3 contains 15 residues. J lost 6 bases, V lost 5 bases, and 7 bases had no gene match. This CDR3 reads CASSVGTSGMGEQYF. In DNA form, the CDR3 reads TGTGCCAGCAGCGTGGGGACTAGCGGGATGGGCGAGCAGTACTTC.

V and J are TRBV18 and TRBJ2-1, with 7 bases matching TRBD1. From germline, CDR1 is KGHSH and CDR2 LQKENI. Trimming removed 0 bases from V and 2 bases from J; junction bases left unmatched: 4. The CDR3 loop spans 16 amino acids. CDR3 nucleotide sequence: TGTGCCAGCTCACCACCGGACAGGTCAACCTACAATGAGCAGTTCTTC. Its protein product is CASSPPDRSTYNEQFF.

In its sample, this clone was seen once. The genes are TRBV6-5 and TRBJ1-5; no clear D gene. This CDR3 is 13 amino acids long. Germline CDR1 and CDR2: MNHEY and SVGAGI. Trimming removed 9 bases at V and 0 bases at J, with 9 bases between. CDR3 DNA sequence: TGTGCCAGTCAGGAGTATAGCAATCAGCCCCAGCATTTT. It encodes CASQEYSNQPQHF.

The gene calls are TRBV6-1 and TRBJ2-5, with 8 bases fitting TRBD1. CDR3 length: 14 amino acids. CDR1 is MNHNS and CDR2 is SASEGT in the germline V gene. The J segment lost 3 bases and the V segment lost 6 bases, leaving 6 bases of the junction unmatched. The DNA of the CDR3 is TGTGCCAGCAGAGACCCAGGGGGCGAAGAGACCCAGTACTTC. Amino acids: CASRDPGGEETQYF.

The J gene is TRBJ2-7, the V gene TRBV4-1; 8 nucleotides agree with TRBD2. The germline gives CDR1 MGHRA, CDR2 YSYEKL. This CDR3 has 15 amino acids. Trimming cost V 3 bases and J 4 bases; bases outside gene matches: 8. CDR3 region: CASSQLLAERYEQYF. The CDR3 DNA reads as TGCGCCAGCAGCCAGTTACTAGCGGAGAGGTACGAGCAGTACTTC.

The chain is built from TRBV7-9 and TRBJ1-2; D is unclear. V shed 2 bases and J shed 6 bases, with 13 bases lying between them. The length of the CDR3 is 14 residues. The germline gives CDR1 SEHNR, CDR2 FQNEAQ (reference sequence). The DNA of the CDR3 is TGTGCCAGCAGCTTAAGTATGGGATTTAATGGCTACACCTTC. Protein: CASSLSMGFNGYTF.

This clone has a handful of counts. Here the CDR3 reads CASSPRDRAFNQPQHF. The CDR3 DNA reads TGTGCCAGCAGCCCCCGGGACCGAGCCTTCAATCAGCCCCAGCATTTT. The chain is built from TRBV4-2 and TRBJ1-5, with a possible D match to TRBD1 (5 bases). The germline V and J ends were trimmed by 4 bases and 3 bases, with 16 bases remaining between them. The V gene's germline CDR1 is LGHNA and CDR2 YNFKEQ. The CDR3 length is 16 residues.

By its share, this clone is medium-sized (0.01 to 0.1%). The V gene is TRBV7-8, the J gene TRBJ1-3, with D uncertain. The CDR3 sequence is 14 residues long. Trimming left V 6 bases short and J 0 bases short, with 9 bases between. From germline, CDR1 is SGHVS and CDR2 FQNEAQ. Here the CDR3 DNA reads TGTGCCAGCAGTCCAGGTTTCTCTGGAAACACCATATATTTT. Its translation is CASSPGFSGNTIYF.